This T cell receptor beta chain was documented in a study of OX40 agonist ivuxolimab in advanced cancers. The table came from immunoSEQ multiplex PCR; TCRdb's copy has only in-frame clones and leaves some out. The repertoire includes some 100,000 clones, approximately 89% of them detected once, and 0.54% sits in the top ten. CDR1 is SGHTA and CDR2 is FQGTGA in the germline V gene. This CDR3 region has 13 residues. Trimming left V 6 bases short and J 4 bases short, with 13 bases between. This chain joins TRBV7-3 and TRBJ2-7, with a tentative D call TRBD2 (5 bases). This specimen was CD4+ or CD8+ T cells sorted from blood, taken in a trial of the OX40 agonist ivuxolimab. This clonotype was obtained from an adult with an advanced solid tumor such as melanoma, head and neck, liver or kidney cancer. The CDR3 is CASRLVLGYEQYF. The CDR3, as DNA: TGTGCCAGCAGACTAGTTTTAGGTTACGAGCAGTACTTC.